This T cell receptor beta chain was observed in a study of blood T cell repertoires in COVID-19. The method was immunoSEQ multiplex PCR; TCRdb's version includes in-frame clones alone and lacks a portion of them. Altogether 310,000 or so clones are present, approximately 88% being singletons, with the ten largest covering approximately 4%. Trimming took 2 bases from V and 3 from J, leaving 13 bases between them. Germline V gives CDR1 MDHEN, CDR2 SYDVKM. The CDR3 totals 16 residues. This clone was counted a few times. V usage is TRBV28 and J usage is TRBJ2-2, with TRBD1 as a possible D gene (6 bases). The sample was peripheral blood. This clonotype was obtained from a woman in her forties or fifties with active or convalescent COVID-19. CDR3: CASSLGQTPYTGELFF. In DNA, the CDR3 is TGTGCCAGCAGTTTAGGACAGACCCCCTACACCGGGGAGCTGTTTTTT.